Detailed here is one T cell receptor (beta chain). The antigen is undetermined. This sample is drawn from a study of blood T cells in healthy people across ages. Study-level background: Every two T cells gave about one barcoded beta molecule via template switching.

Alongside a J-beta primer mix, a sample-barcoded 5' primer served in a second PCR lasting about 7 to 11 cycles. One entry per CDR3 protein results from TCRdb running MiXCR on the 5' RACE reads. The table shows over a million distinct CDR3 sequences, with about 42% occurring only once. With 10 bases removed from V and 8 bases from J, the gap between germline ends came to 15 bases. Germline V CDR1 and CDR2: MNHEY, SVGAGI. This CDR3 is 12 amino acids long. Study-wide results and caveats: Observed TCR beta diversity showed a strong correlation with the percentage of naive T cells as measured by flow cytometry.

The chain has TRBV6-5 and TRBJ2-1; a possible D gene is TRBD2 (6 bases). The receptor's source is a woman under 30 in good health. The sample consisted of blood. The CDR3 reads CANNNREYEQFF. CDR3 DNA: TGTGCCAACAACAACCGGGAGTATGAGCAGTTCTTC.